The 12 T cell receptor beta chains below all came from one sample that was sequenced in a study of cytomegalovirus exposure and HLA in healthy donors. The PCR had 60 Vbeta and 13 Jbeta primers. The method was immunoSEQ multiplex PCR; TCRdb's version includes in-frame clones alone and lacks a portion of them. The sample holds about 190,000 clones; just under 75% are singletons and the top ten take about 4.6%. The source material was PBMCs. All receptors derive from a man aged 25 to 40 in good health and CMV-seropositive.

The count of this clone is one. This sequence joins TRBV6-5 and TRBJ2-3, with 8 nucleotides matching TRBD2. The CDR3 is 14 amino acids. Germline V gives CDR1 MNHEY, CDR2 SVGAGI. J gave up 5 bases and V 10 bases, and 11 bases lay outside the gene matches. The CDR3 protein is CATRTGGAVDTQYF. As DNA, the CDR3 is TGTGCCACCCGTACGGGGGGGGCTGTAGATACGCAGTATTTT.

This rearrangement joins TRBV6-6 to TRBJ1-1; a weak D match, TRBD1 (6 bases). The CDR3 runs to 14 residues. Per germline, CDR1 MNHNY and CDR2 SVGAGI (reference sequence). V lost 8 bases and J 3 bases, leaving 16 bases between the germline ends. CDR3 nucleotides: TGTGCCAGCTCGATTGACAGGAGCTACACTGAAGCTTTCTTT. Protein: CASSIDRSYTEAFF.

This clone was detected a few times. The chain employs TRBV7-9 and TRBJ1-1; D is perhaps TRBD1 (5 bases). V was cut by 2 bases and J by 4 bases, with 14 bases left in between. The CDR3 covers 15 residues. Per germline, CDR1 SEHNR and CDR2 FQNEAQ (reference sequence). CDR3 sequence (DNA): TGTGCCAGCAGCTTATCGGGGACTTACGGCACTGAAGCTTTCTTT. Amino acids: CASSLSGTYGTEAFF. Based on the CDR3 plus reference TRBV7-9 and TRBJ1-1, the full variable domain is DTGVSQNPRHKITKRGQNVTFRCDPISEHNRLYWYRQTLGQGPEFLTYFQNEAQLEKSRLLSDRFSAERPKGSFSTLEIQRTEQGDSAMYLCASSLSGTYGTEAFFGQGTRLTVV.

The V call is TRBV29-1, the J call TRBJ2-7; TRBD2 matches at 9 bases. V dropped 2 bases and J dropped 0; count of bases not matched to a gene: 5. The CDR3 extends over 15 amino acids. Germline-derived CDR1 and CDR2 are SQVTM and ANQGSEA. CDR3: CSVESLSGSSYEQYF. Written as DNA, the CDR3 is TGCAGCGTTGAATCCCTTAGCGGGAGCTCCTACGAGCAGTACTTC.

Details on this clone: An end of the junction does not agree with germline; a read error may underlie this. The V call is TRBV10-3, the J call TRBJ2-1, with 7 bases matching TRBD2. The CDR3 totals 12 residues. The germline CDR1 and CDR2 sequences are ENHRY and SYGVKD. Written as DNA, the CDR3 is TGTGCCATCAGTGGGGACTACCATGAGCAGTTCTTC. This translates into CAISGDYHEQFF.

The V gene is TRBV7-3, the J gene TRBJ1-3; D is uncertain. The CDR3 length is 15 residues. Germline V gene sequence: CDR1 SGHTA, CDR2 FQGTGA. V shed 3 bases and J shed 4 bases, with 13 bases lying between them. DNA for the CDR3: TGTGCCAGCAGCTTCTATCTGTTTGAAGGAAACACCATATATTTT. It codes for CASSFYLFEGNTIYF.

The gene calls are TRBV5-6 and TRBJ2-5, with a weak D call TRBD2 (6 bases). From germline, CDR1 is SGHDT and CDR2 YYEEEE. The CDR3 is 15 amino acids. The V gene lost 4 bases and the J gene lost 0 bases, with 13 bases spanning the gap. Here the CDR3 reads CASSPGLPYQETQYF. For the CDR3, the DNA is TGTGCCAGCAGCCCGGGACTCCCGTACCAAGAGACCCAGTACTTC.

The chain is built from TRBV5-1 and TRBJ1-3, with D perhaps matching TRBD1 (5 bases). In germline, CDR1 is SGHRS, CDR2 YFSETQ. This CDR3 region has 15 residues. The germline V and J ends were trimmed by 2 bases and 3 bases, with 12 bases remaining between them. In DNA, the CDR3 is TGCGCCAGCAGCTTCGGATCGGGGGATGGAAACACCATATATTTT. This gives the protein CASSFGSGDGNTIYF.

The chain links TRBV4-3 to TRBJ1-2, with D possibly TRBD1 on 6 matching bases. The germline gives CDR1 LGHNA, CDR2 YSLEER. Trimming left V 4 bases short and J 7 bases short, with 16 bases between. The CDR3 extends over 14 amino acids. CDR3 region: CASSPDRNGPGYTF. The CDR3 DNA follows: TGCGCCAGCAGCCCAGACAGGAATGGGCCTGGCTACACCTTC.

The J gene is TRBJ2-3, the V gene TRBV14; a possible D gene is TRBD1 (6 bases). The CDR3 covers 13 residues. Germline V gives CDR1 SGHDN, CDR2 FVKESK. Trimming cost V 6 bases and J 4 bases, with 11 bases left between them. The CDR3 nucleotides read TGTGCCAGCAGGGGGGCCGGCGCAGATACGCAGTATTTT. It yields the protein CASRGAGADTQYF.

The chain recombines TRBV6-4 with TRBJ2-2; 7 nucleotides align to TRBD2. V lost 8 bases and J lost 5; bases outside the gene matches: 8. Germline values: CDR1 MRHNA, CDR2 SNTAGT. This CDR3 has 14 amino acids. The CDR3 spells CASARESTTGELFF. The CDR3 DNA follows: TGTGCCAGCGCGCGGGAGAGTACGACCGGGGAGCTGTTTTTT.

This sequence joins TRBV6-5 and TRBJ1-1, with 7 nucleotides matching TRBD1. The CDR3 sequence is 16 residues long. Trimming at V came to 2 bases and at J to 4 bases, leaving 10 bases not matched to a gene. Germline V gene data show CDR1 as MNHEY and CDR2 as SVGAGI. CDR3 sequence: CASSYATGTPGTEAFF. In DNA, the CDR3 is TGTGCCAGCAGTTACGCGACAGGGACCCCGGGCACTGAAGCTTTCTTT.